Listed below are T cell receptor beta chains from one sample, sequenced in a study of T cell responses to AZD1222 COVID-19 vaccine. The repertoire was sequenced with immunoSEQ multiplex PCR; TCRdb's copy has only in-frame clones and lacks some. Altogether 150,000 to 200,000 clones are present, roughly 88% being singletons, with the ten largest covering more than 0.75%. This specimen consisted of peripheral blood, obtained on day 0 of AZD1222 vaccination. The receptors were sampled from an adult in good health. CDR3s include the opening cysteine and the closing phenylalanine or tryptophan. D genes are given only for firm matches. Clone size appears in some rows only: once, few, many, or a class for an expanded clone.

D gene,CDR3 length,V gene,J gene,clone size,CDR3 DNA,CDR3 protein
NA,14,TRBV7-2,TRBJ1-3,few,TGTGCCAGCAGCTCTCAGGCATCTGGAAACACCATATATTTT,CASSSQASGNTIYF
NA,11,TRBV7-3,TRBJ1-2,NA,TGTGCCAGCAACTTATTCGGTGGCTACACCTTC,CASNLFGGYTF
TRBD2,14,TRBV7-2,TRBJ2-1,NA,TGTGCCAGCAGCCCCGGGAGGGCGGGGAATGAGCAGTTCTTC,CASSPGRAGNEQFF
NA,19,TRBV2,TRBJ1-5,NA,TGTGCCAGCAATTTCAATCCGGGACCCATCGTCGACAGCAATCAGCCCCAGCATTTT,CASNFNPGPIVDSNQPQHF
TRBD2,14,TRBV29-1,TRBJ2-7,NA,TGCAGCGTTGGGACTCGACTAGCGGAGAACGAGCAGTACTTC,CSVGTRLAENEQYF
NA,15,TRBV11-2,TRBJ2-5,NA,TGTGCCAGCAGCTTAGATCGAGGCCCCAGGGAGACCCAGTACTTC,CASSLDRGPRETQYF
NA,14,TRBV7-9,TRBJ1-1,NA,TGTGCCAGCAGCTTGAGCGGACTGAACACTGAAGCTTTCTTT,CASSLSGLNTEAFF
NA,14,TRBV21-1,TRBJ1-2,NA,TGTGCCAGCAAATCGCAGAAGACCGTAAGGGGCTACACCTTC,CASKSQKTVRGYTF
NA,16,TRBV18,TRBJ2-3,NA,TGTGCCAGCTCACCACAGGCGGACGCCTACACAGATACGCAGTATTTT,CASSPQADAYTDTQYF
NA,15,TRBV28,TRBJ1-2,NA,TGTGCCAGCAGCCCGACAGGCTTAAAGGGCTATGGCTACACCTTC,CASSPTGLKGYGYTF
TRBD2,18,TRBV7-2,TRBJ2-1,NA,TGTGCCAGCAGCTCCAACCCCTGGGGGGGATACTCCTACAATGAGCAGTTCTTC,CASSSNPWGGYSYNEQFF
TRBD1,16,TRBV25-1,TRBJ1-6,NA,TGTGCCAGCAGTTCAAAAGACAGGGTATATAATTCACCCCTCCACTTT,CASSSKDRVYNSPLHF
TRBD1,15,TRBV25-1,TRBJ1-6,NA,TGTGCCAGCAGTGGCTGGACAGGGGATGGTTCACCCCTCCACTTT,CASSGWTGDGSPLHF
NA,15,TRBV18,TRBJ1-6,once,TGTGCCAGCTCACCCAGGGTGGCGGACGATTCACCCCTCCACTTT,CASSPRVADDSPLHF
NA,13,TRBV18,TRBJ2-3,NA,TGTGCCAGCTCAGAGGCGTCGGTAGATACGCAGTATTTT,CASSEASVDTQYF
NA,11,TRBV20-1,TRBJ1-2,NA,TGCAGTGCTAGCCCGGGGGTGGGGCCCACCTTC,CSASPGVGPTF
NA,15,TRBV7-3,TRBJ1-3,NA,TGTGCCAGCAGCTTAACGGCAGGGGCTGGAAACACCATATATTTT,CASSLTAGAGNTIYF
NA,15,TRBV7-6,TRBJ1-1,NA,TGTGTCAGCAGCTTAGCTTCGGGGGGGGGCCCTGAAGCTTTCTTT,CVSSLASGGGPEAFF
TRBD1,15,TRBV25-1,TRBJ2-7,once,TGTGCCAGCAGTGACCCGGGACAGCTATCCTACGAGCAGTACTTC,CASSDPGQLSYEQYF
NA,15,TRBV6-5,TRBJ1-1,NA,TGTGCCAGCAGCGGTAGCCCCGGGGGGGACACTGAAGCTTTCTTT,CASSGSPGGDTEAFF
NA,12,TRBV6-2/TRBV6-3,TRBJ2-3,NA,TGTGCCAGCAGTTACCGCCCAGATACGCAGTATTTT,CASSYRPDTQYF
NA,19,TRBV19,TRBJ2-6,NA,TGTGCCAGTAGTATAGAGACAGGACCCAAAATCTCTGGGGCCAACGTCCTGACTTTC,CASSIETGPKISGANVLTF
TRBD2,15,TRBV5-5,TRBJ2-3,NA,TGTGCCAGCAGCATGACGGGACTACCCCGCGATACGCAGTATTTT,CASSMTGLPRDTQYF
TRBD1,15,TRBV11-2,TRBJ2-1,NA,TGTGCCAGCAGCCTGACAGGGCTCTCCTACAATGAGCAGTTCTTC,CASSLTGLSYNEQFF
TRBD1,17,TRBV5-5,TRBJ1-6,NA,TGTGCCAGCAGCCCCCGGGACAGGGGGCAATTAAGTTCACCCCTCCACTTT,CASSPRDRGQLSSPLHF
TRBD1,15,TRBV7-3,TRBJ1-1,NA,TGTGCCAGCAGCACAAAAGGGGGCGGGAACACTGAAGCTTTCTTT,CASSTKGGGNTEAFF
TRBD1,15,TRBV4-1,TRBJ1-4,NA,TGCGCCAGCAGCCCCGGGACAGGGGGGCCTGAAAAACTGTTTTTT,CASSPGTGGPEKLFF
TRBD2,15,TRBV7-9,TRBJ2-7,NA,TGTGCCAGCAGCACGACTAGCGGGAGCTCCTACGAGCAGTACTTC,CASSTTSGSSYEQYF
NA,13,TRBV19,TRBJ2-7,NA,TGTGCCAGTAGTATTGAGGGAGCCTACGAGCAGTACTTC,CASSIEGAYEQYF
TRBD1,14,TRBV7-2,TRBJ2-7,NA,TGTGCCAGCAGCTCCGGGACAGGGGCCTACGAGCAGTGCTTC,CASSSGTGAYEQCF
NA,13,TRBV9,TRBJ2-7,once,TGTGCCAGCAGCGACCAACAGGTCTCCGAGCAGTACTTC,CASSDQQVSEQYF
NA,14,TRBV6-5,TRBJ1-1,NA,TGTGCCAGCAGTTACTCGGGGGTGGGCACTGAAGCTTTCTTT,CASSYSGVGTEAFF
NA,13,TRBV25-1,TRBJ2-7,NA,TGTGCCAGCAGTGAATCAATGAGGGAAGAGCAGTACTTC,CASSESMREEQYF
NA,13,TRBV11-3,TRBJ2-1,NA,TGTGCCAGCAGCTTAGGATTCCCCAATGAGCAGTTCTTC,CASSLGFPNEQFF
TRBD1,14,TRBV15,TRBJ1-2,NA,TGTGCCACCAGCAGGGGGGACAGCGAATATGGCTACACCTTC,CATSRGDSEYGYTF
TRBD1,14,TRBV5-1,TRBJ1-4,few,TGCGCCAGCAGCCAGGATGGACAGGGGGTTCGACTGTTTTTT,CASSQDGQGVRLFF
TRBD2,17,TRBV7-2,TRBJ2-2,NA,TGTGCCAGCAGCCACCCGCGTAGCGGGAGAACGAGCGGGGAGCTGTTTTTT,CASSHPRSGRTSGELFF
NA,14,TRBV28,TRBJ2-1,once,TGTGCCAGCAGTTTATTACAGTCCTACAATGAGCAGTTCTTC,CASSLLQSYNEQFF
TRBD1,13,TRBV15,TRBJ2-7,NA,TGTGCCACCAGCAGGGGACAGGAAATCGAGCAGTACTTC,CATSRGQEIEQYF
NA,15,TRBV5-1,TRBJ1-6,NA,TGCGCCAGCAGCTTGGGCGGGAAACACTTTTTACCCCTCCACTTT,CASSLGGKHFLPLHF
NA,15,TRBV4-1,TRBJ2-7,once,TGCGCCAGCAGCCAAATTTCTACCAGAACCTACGAGCAGTACTTC,CASSQISTRTYEQYF
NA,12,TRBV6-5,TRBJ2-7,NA,TGTGCCACCCTAGGCCCGTCCTACGAGCAGTACTTC,CATLGPSYEQYF
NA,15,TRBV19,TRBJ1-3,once,TGTGCCAGTAGGAGGGACCGAAACTCTGGAAACACCATATATTTT,CASRRDRNSGNTIYF
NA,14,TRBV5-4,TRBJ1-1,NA,TGTGCCAGCAGCGCTGGACAGAGAAACACTGAAGCTTTCTTT,CASSAGQRNTEAFF
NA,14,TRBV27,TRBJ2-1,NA,TGTGCCAGCAGTTTAGGCAGAGGCCACAATGAGCAGTTCTTC,CASSLGRGHNEQFF